This TCR beta chain was sequenced in a study of OX40 agonist ivuxolimab in advanced cancers. Study information: While on treatment, patients had intravenous ivuxolimab at 0.01 to 10 mg/kg every 2 weeks. The study, taken as a whole, reports: The 0.1-3.0 mg/kg partial responders had among the lowest clonal expansion.

Measured with immunoSEQ multiplex PCR; TCRdb has only the in-frame clones, and not every one. The table lists tens of thousands of clones, roughly 87% of them singletons. Germline assignment: CDR1 MGHRA and CDR2 YSYEKL. The CDR3 loop spans 16 amino acids. Germline trimming cut 0 bases from V and 1 base from J; bases unmatched to any gene: 2. Points on this clone: Its antigen is still unknown.

The source was CD4+ or CD8+ T cells sorted from blood, collected in a trial of the OX40 agonist ivuxolimab. The TCR comes from an adult with an advanced solid tumor such as melanoma, head and neck, liver or kidney cancer. The chain couples TRBV4-1 to TRBJ2-1, with TRBD1 matching over 8 bases. The DNA of the CDR3 is TGCGCCAGCAGCCAAGATCGGACAGGGTCCTACAATGAGCAGTTCTTC. As protein: CASSQDRTGSYNEQFF.